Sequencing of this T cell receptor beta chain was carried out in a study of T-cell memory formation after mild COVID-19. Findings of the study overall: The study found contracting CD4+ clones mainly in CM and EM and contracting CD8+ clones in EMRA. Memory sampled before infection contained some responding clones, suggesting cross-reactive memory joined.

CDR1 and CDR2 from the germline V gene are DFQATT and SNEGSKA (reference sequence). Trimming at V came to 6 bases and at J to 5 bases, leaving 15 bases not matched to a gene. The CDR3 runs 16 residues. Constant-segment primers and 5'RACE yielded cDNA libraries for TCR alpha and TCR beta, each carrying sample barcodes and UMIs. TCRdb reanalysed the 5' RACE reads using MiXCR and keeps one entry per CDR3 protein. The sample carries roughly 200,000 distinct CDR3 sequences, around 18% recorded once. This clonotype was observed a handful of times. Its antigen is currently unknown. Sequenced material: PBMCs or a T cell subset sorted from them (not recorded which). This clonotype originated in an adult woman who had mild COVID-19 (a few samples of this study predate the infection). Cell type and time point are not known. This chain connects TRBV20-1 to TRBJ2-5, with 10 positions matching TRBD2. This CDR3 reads CSAENPAGGPEETQYF. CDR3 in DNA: TGCAGTGCGGAGAATCCAGCGGGAGGGCCGGAGGAGACCCAGTACTTC.